These 7 T cell receptor beta chains were sequenced from one sample in a study of T cell changes during pregnancy in multiple sclerosis. The repertoire was sequenced with immunoSEQ multiplex PCR; TCRdb's copy has only in-frame clones and lacks some. The sample holds about 42,000 clones, about 88% seen once. Sequences were derived from CD4+ T cells from peripheral blood mononuclear cells, sampled in the second trimester of pregnancy. The receptors here all came from a female donor with multiple sclerosis, enrolled in a pregnancy study.

This clone was detected only a few times. The chain couples TRBV5-1 to TRBJ2-4; TRBD2 agrees at 9 bases. Trimming removed 0 bases from V and 0 bases from J; junction bases left unmatched: 10. This CDR3 region has 19 residues. The germline CDR1 and CDR2 sequences are SGHRS and YFSETQ. The CDR3 spells CASSLGNTGTSLAKNIQYF. CDR3 DNA sequence: TGCGCCAGCAGCTTGGGAAATACCGGGACTAGCCTAGCCAAAAACATTCAGTACTTC. Variable domain in full (rest from reference TRBV5-1 and TRBJ2-4): KAGVTQTPRYLIKTRGQQVTLSCSPISGHRSVSWYQQTPGQGLQFLFEYFSETQRNKGNFPGRFSGRQFSNSRSEMNVSTLELGDSALYLCASSLGNTGTSLAKNIQYFGAGTRLSVL.

The chain couples TRBV9 to TRBJ2-7; 8 bases are a match to TRBD2. Trimming removed 2 bases from V and 4 bases from J; junction bases left unmatched: 5. The CDR3 loop spans 14 amino acids. Germline V gene data show CDR1 as SGDLS and CDR2 as YYNGEE. This chain's CDR3 is CASSVGTSVYEQYF. The CDR3 DNA reads TGTGCCAGCAGCGTCGGGACTAGTGTTTACGAGCAGTACTTC.

V is TRBV10-1 and J is TRBJ2-5, with TRBD1 matching 10 bases. V was pared by 1 base and J by 2 bases, with 19 bases of the junction left unmatched. CDR3 length: 21 residues. CDR1 is WNHNN and CDR2 is SYGVQD in the germline V gene (reference sequence). CDR3 coding DNA: TGCGCCAGCAGTGAGTTTTTAAAGACAGGGGGCCTGTCCGGGACTCAAGAGACCCAGTACTTC. It encodes CASSEFLKTGGLSGTQETQYF.

The chain is built from TRBV30 and TRBJ2-1, with D uncertain. V was pared by 0 bases and J by 5 bases, with 8 bases between. In germline, CDR1 is GTSNPN, CDR2 SVGIG (reference sequence). CDR3 size: 13 residues. CDR3 DNA sequence: TGTGCCTGGAGTGTACGTACTAACAATGAGCAGTTCTTC. It translates to CAWSVRTNNEQFF.

The chain combines TRBV9 with TRBJ2-5; D gene uncertain. The CDR3 is 14 residues long. Trimming pared 4 bases from V and 0 bases from J, leaving 10 bases between. CDR1 is SGDLS and CDR2 is YYNGEE in the germline V gene. CDR3 coding DNA: TGTGCCAGCAGCTATGGTGCGGACCAAGAGACCCAGTACTTC. Amino acids: CASSYGADQETQYF.

The rearrangement joins TRBV27 to TRBJ2-5; D is unclear. The germline V gene has CDR1 MNHEY and CDR2 SMNVEV (reference sequence). The ends were cut back, 5 bases at V and 4 bases at J, with 14 bases in the middle. The CDR3 is 14 residues long. The CDR3 DNA reads TGTGCCAGCAGTCCACGAATCTCGGGAGAGACCCAGTACTTC. Its protein is CASSPRISGETQYF.

The rearrangement links TRBV28 to TRBJ2-6; D is perhaps TRBD2 (6 bases). This CDR3 region has 18 residues. CDR1 is MDHEN and CDR2 is SYDVKM in the germline V gene. V shed 5 bases and J shed 3 bases, with 20 bases lying between them. CDR3 bases: TGTGCCAGCAGTCAAGGCGGGGTTTTGAGTTATGGGGCCAACGTCCTGACTTTC. As protein: CASSQGGVLSYGANVLTF.